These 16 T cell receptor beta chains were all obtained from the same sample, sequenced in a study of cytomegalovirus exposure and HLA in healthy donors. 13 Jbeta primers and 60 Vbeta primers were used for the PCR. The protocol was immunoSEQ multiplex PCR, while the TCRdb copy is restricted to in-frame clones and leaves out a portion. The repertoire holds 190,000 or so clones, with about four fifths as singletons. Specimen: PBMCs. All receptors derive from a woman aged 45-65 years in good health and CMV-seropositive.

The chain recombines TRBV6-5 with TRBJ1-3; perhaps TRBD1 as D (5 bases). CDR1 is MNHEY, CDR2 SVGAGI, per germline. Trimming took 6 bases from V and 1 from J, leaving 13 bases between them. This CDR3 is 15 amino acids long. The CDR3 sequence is CASSRGVGSGNTIYF. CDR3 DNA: TGTGCCAGCAGCCGGGGGGTCGGTTCTGGAAACACCATATATTTT.

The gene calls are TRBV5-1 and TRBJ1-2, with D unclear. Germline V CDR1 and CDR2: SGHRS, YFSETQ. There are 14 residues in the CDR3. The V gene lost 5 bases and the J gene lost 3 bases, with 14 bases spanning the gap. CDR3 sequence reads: CASRSGDDYYGYTF. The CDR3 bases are TGCGCCAGCAGAAGCGGGGATGACTACTATGGCTACACCTTC.

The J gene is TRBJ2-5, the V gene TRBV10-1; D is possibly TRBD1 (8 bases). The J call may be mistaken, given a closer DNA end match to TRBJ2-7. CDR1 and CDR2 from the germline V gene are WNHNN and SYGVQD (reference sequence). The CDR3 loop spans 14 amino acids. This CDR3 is CASSEEQGGPEQYF. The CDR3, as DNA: TGCGCCAGCAGTGAGGAACAGGGGGGGCCCGAGCAGTACTTC.

This CDR3 is CASSLMAGAWGYTF. The CDR3 DNA follows: TGTGCCAGCAGCTTAATGGCAGGGGCTTGGGGCTACACCTTC. The chain recombines TRBV7-9 with TRBJ1-2; possibly TRBD1 for D (6 bases). Trimming stripped 2 bases from V and 8 bases from J, with 15 bases between. This CDR3 is built from 14 residues. Germline values: CDR1 SEHNR, CDR2 FQNEAQ (reference sequence).

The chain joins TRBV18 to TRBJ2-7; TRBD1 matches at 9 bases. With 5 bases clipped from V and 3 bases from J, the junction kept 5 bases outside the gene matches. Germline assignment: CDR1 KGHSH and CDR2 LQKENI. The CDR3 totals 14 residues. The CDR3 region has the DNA TGTGCCAGCTCAAAACGGGACAGGGACTACGAGCAGTACTTC. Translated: CASSKRDRDYEQYF.

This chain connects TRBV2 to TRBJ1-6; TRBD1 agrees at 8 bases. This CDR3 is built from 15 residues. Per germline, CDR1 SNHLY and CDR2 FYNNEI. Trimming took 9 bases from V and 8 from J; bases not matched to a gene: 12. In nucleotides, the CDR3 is TGTGCCAGTACTAATCTGGGGACAGGATATTCACCCCTCCACTTT. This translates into CASTNLGTGYSPLHF.

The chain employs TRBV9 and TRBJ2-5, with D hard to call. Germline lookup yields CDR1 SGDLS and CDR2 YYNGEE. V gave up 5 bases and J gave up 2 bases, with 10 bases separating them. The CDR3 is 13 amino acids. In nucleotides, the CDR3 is TGTGCCAGCAGTCCAGCGCTTCAAGAGACCCAGTACTTC. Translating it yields CASSPALQETQYF.

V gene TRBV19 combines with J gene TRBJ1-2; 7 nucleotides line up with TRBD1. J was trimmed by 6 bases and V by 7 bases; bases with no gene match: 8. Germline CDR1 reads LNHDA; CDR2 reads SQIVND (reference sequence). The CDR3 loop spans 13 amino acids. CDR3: CASKHRDRDGYTF. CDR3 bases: TGTGCCAGTAAGCACCGGGACAGAGATGGCTACACCTTC.

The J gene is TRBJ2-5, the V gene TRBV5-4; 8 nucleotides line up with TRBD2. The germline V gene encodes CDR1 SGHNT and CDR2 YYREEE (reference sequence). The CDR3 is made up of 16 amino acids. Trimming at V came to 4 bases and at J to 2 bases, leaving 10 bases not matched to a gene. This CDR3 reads CASSLTGGGWQETQYF. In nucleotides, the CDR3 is TGTGCCAGCAGCCTCACGGGGGGGGGATGGCAAGAGACCCAGTACTTC.

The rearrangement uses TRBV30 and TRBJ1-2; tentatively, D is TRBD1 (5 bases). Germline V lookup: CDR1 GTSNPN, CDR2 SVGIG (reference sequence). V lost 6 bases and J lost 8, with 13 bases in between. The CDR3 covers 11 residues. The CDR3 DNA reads TGTGCCTGCCCTTGGGGCTCAGGCTACACCTTC. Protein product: CACPWGSGYTF.

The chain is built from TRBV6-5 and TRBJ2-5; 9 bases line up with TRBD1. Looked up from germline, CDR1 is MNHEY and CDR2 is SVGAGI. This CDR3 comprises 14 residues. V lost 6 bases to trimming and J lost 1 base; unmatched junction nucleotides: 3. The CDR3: CASRQTGGQETQYF. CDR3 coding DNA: TGTGCCAGCAGACAGACAGGGGGCCAAGAGACCCAGTACTTC.

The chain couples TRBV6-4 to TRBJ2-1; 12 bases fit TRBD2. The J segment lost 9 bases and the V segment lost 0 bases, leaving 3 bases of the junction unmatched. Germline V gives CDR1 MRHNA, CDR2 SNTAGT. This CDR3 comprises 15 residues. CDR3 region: CASSDSLAGGSEQFF. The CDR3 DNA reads TGTGCCAGCAGTGACTCACTAGCGGGGGGTAGTGAGCAGTTCTTC.

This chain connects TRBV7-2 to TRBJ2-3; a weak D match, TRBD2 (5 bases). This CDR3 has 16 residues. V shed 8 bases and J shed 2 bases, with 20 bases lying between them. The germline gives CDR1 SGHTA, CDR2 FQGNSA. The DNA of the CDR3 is TGTGCCAGCGCACCTTCGCCGGGGATGAACACAGATACGCAGTATTTT. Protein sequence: CASAPSPGMNTDTQYF.

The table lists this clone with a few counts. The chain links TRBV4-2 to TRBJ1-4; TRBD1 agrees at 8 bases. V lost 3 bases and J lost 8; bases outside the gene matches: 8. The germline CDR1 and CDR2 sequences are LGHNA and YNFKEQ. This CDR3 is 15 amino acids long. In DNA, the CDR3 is TGTGCCAGCAGCCAGCTCGGGACAGGATCCGAAAAACTGTTTTTT. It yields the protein CASSQLGTGSEKLFF.

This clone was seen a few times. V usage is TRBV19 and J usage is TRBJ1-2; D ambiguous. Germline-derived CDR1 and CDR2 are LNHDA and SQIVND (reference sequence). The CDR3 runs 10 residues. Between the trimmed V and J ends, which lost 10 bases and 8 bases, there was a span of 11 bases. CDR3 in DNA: TGTGCCACCCGCGAGCGGGGCTACACCTTC. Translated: CATRERGYTF.

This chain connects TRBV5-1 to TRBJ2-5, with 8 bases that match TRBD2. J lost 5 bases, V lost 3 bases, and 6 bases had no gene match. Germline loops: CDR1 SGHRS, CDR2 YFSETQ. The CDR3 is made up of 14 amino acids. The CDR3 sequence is CASSSGGLDETQYF. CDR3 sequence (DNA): TGCGCCAGCAGCTCGGGGGGGCTTGACGAGACCCAGTACTTC.